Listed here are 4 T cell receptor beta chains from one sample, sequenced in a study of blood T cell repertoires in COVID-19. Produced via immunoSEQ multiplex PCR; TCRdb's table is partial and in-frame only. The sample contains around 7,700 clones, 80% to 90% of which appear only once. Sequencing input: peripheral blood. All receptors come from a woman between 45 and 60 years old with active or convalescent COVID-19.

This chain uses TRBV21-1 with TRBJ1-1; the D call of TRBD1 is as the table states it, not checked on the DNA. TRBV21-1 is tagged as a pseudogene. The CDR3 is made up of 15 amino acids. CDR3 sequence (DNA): TGTGCCAGCAGCAAAGTTCCGGGACAGTACACTGAAGCTTTCTTT. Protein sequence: CASSKVPGQYTEAFF.

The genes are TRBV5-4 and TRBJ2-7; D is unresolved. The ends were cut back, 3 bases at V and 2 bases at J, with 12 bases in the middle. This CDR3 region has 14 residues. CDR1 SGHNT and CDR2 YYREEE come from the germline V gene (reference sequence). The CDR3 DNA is TGTGCCAGCAGCTCGGGTCCTCCTGCCTACGAGCAGTACTTC. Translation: CASSSGPPAYEQYF.

The CDR3 DNA follows: TGTGCCAGCTCACCCTATACTAGCGGGCATTACAATGAGCAGTTCTTC. Protein product: CASSPYTSGHYNEQFF. This chain links TRBV18 with TRBJ2-1; TRBD2 matches at 9 bases. CDR3 length: 16 residues. Germline V gene lookup returns CDR1 KGHSH and CDR2 LQKENI. The J segment lost 4 bases and the V segment lost 3 bases, leaving 7 bases of the junction unmatched.

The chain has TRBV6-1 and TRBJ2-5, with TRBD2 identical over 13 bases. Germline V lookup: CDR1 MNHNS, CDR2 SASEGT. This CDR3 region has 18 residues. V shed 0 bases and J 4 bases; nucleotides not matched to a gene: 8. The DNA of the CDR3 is TGTGCCAGCAGTGAAGCGAGAGGACTAGCGGGAGTGGCAGAGACCCAGTACTTC. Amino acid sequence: CASSEARGLAGVAETQYF.